This TCR beta chain derives from a study of shared clonotypes between healthy human individuals. Naivety among CD8 cells was defined by CD45RO negativity and positive CCR7 selection, thereby excluding terminally differentiated effector memory CD45RA+ cells. All of the donors resided in Nashville, Tennessee, and each was a Caucasian adult. Study outcomes and limitations: Blood was the sole source, and tissue repertoires probably differ.

Trimming cost V 2 bases and J 3 bases, with 5 bases left between them. This CDR3 has 13 amino acids. Germline V gene data show CDR1 as MNHNS and CDR2 as SASEGT. Details on this clone: The antigen remains undetermined.

Deep-level assay runs were performed. For each subset, genomic DNA was distributed in equal portions over several immunoSEQ plates. The method was immunoSEQ multiplex PCR; TCRdb's version includes in-frame clones alone and lacks a portion of them. The table shows hundreds of thousands of clones, with 90% to 97% occurring only once. This receptor was identified in a man aged 25-40 years in good health. J is TRBJ1-5 and V is TRBV6-1; D unresolved. Material: naive CD8+ T cells sorted from blood. The CDR3 is CASSEYHNQPQHF. The CDR3 DNA is TGTGCCAGCAGTGAATACCACAATCAGCCCCAGCATTTT.